This TCR beta chain was sequenced during a study of T-cell reconstitution after alpha-beta-depleted transplantation in children. During its preparation, the TCRbeta library received unique molecular identifiers. TCRdb called the PCR reads again in MiXCR, with one record for every CDR3 protein. Of over 150,000 distinct CDR3 sequences in the sample, 6% to 7% were seen once. V was shortened by 7 bases and J by 1 base, with 11 bases between the two germline ends. The CDR3 extends over 14 amino acids. The germline V gene has CDR1 MNHEY and CDR2 SVGAGI. This clonotype showed up many times. The sample was PBMCs from the stem cell graft donor, taken from the stem cell graft. The receptor comes from a human donor who donated a stem cell graft to a child with Wiskott-Aldrich syndrome. The chain links TRBV6-5 to TRBJ1-3; the D gene is possibly TRBD1 (5 bases). CDR3 DNA: TGTGCCAGCACATTCGACAGTTCTGGAAACACCATATATTTT. As protein: CASTFDSSGNTIYF.